This T cell receptor beta chain is from a study of shared clonotypes between healthy human individuals. In the study overall: Each donor had three CD4 naive, three CD4 memory, two CD8 naive and one CD8 memory plate.

A word on this clone: Its specificity is not known.

Study-level findings and limits: The study found 4.5% to 5% of naive CD4 clonotypes shared across a handful of donors.

The sorted-subset replicate PCRs were given around 200 ng DNA, which is approximately 30,000 T cell genomes. The data were produced by immunoSEQ multiplex PCR, yet TCRdb's version contains in-frame clones alone and is incomplete. The table lists about 1,900,000 clones, approximately 94% of them singletons. Terminally differentiated effector memory CD45RA+ cells were excluded from the naive CD8 cells, which were CD45RO-negative and positively selected for CCR7. This sequence was found in a man younger than 35 in good health. The sample comprised naive CD8+ T cells sorted from blood.

The CDR3 sequence is CASSLGRTDGGEQFF. DNA for the CDR3: TGTGCCAGCAGCTTGGGTAGGACCGACGGGGGGGAGCAGTTCTTC. The chain employs TRBV5-4 and TRBJ2-1; 7 nucleotides match TRBD2. The CDR3 extends over 15 amino acids. Germline V gene data show CDR1 as SGHNT and CDR2 as YYREEE (reference sequence). The V gene end was trimmed by 0 bases and the J gene end by 10 bases; junction bases not matched to a gene: 10.